This section outlines one T cell receptor beta chain sequence together with its context. Its antigen has not been determined. One base away there is no much larger clone; base qualities are not given. Different DNA sequences within this sample yield the same CDR3. TCRbeta CDR3 regions were amplified from genomic DNA using the immunoSEQ Assay, a bias-controlled multiplex PCR. Per the source publication's procedure: Nucleated cell counts per sample were estimated from amplification of reference gene primers within the assay. Sequence reads were collapsed and filtered to measure the absolute abundance of every unique TCRbeta CDR3 rearrangement. For each sample, productive Simpson clonality was calculated by taking the square root of Simpson's diversity index across productive rearrangements. TCRdb limited this immuneACCESS table to in-frame rearrangements with V and J called. A share of clones is missing; checked studies link under half to unresolved V genes, and the rest is unexplained. The DNA gave D and trimming, while V, J and clone size come from that table. The sample contains 400,000 or so clones, approximately 90% of them found a single time. The ten largest clonotypes hold 0.8% to 1% of the sample.

This entry comes from a study of blood T cell repertoires in COVID-19 (dated by TCRdb to the early 2020s). Looking at the study overall: Samples covering the acute and convalescent phases of COVID-19 were provided by collaborators in the United States, Italy and Spain. The material from the prospective study consisted of cDNA or gDNA derived from T cells, B-cell-depleted T cells, or PBMCs. The dataset comprised deeply sampled blood TCRbeta repertoires from subjects exposed to, actively infected with, or recovered from COVID-19. The repertoires were released in a freely available public database intended as a resource for research on the immune response to SARS-CoV-2. Samples were obtained from the ongoing ImmuneRACE study (first 160 participants) and from 1,000 to 1,500 subjects provided by 6 global collaborators. Nearly every sample came with metadata listing a de-identified subject ID, COVID-19 status, age in years and sex. Where HLA class I and class II types were available, the types were taken from metadata supplied by the sample provider, not from assay-based typing. Paper-wide results and their limitations: The amount of clinical and demographic metadata varied by source and participant and was provided uncurated.

One collaborating source in Seattle enrolled patients while the patients were actively infected and followed the patients over time throughout the course of disease. The collaborating institutions used their own protocols to collect whole blood in K2EDTA tubes. For TCRbeta analysis, collaborators shipped samples as frozen whole blood, isolated PBMCs, or DNA extracted from either of those sample types. The CDR3 covers 14 residues, taking in both the cysteine and the phenylalanine. Here the CDR3 DNA is all that survives: 42 bases in frame from base 1. CDR1 and CDR2 (ENHRY, SYGVKD) derive from the germline V gene. V lost 2 bases and J lost 5 bases; the stretch between them is 12 bases long.

This TCR came from a man aged 18-30 years with COVID-19, enrolled during active disease. What was sequenced was peripheral blood. Here the chain combines TRBV10-3 and TRBJ2-5, with no confidently assigned D gene. The encoded CDR3 is CAISEAGSRETQYF. The base sequence is TGTGCCATCAGTGAGGCTGGGTCGCGGGAGACCCAGTACTTC.